Listed below are T cell receptor beta chains from one sample, sequenced in a study of control samples from healthy donors and cancer patients. Sequenced by immunoSEQ multiplex PCR; TCRdb stores in-frame clones only, minus some. In the table there are roughly 150,000 clones, 93% of which are singletons. The sequenced sample consisted of blood. The receptor set was obtained from a man between 18 and 29 years old in good health. The CDR3 runs from the conserved cysteine through the conserved F or W. D genes are given only for firm matches. Some rows have no size entry. The others give once, few or many, or a class for an expanded clone.

v_gene: TRBV30; d_gene: .; abundance: .; j_gene: TRBJ1-5; len: 13; CDR3aa: CAWSAGAGGPQHF; CDR3nt: TGTGCCTGGAGCGCCGGGGCCGGGGGGCCCCAGCATTTT
v_gene: TRBV12-5; d_gene: TRBD2; abundance: .; j_gene: TRBJ2-1; len: 16; CDR3aa: CASGLFTSGPYNEQFF; CDR3nt: TGTGCTAGTGGTTTGTTTACTAGCGGGCCCTACAATGAGCAGTTCTTC
v_gene: TRBV3-1/TRBV3-2; d_gene: .; abundance: .; j_gene: TRBJ1-5; len: 17; CDR3aa: CASSLYRGRDGHQPQHF; CDR3nt: TGTGCCAGCAGCCTTTACCGGGGGAGGGACGGCCATCAGCCCCAGCATTTT
v_gene: TRBV4-2; d_gene: TRBD2; abundance: .; j_gene: TRBJ2-1; len: 15; CDR3aa: CASSLSSRGADEQFF; CDR3nt: TGTGCCAGCAGCCTTAGCTCGCGGGGGGCCGATGAGCAGTTCTTC
v_gene: TRBV5-4; d_gene: .; abundance: .; j_gene: TRBJ1-3; len: 14; CDR3aa: CASSLEVTGNTIYF; CDR3nt: TGTGCCAGCAGCTTGGAGGTTACTGGAAACACCATATATTTT
v_gene: TRBV4-1; d_gene: .; abundance: many; j_gene: TRBJ1-6; len: 16; CDR3aa: CASSLRMGRGDSPLHF; CDR3nt: TGCGCCAGCAGCCTCCGCATGGGAAGGGGAGATTCACCCCTCCACTTT
v_gene: TRBV5-1; d_gene: .; abundance: .; j_gene: TRBJ1-6; len: 13; CDR3aa: CASSSDSYSPLHF; CDR3nt: TGCGCCAGCAGCTCTGACAGTTATTCACCCCTCCACTTT
v_gene: TRBV5-5; d_gene: .; abundance: .; j_gene: TRBJ1-6; len: 13; CDR3aa: CASSPGQNSPLHF; CDR3nt: TGTGCCAGCAGTCCGGGGCAGAATTCACCCCTCCACTTT
v_gene: TRBV2; d_gene: .; abundance: .; j_gene: TRBJ2-2; len: 10; CDR3aa: CASSGGELFF; CDR3nt: TGTGCCAGCAGTGGGGGGGAGCTGTTTTTT
v_gene: TRBV29-1; d_gene: .; abundance: .; j_gene: TRBJ2-1; len: 14; CDR3aa: CSVEGEDMRNEQFF; CDR3nt: TGCAGCGTTGAAGGGGAAGATATGCGGAATGAGCAGTTCTTC
v_gene: TRBV27; d_gene: .; abundance: .; j_gene: TRBJ1-2; len: 16; CDR3aa: CASSLSQQSYNYGYTF; CDR3nt: TGTGCCAGCAGTTTATCACAACAGAGCTATAACTATGGCTACACCTTC
v_gene: TRBV28; d_gene: TRBD2; abundance: .; j_gene: TRBJ2-1; len: 15; CDR3aa: CASSYLAGVSNEQFF; CDR3nt: TGTGCCAGCAGTTATCTAGCGGGAGTGAGTAATGAGCAGTTCTTC
v_gene: TRBV27; d_gene: TRBD1; abundance: .; j_gene: TRBJ1-2; len: 19; CDR3aa: CASTPSPGTGSQVDNGYTF; CDR3nt: TGTGCCAGCACCCCATCCCCCGGGACAGGATCTCAGGTCGATAATGGCTACACCTTC
v_gene: TRBV29-1; d_gene: .; abundance: .; j_gene: TRBJ1-1; len: 14; CDR3aa: CSVGEGDIDTEAFF; CDR3nt: TGCAGCGTTGGGGAGGGGGATATTGACACTGAAGCTTTCTTT
v_gene: TRBV28; d_gene: TRBD2; abundance: .; j_gene: TRBJ2-6; len: 17; CDR3aa: CASSLPLGGAGANVLTF; CDR3nt: TGTGCCAGCAGTTTACCCCTCGGGGGGGCTGGGGCCAACGTCCTGACTTTC
v_gene: TRBV5-1; d_gene: TRBD2; abundance: .; j_gene: TRBJ2-7; len: 15; CDR3aa: CASSPRVAGGYEQYF; CDR3nt: TGCGCCAGCAGCCCGCGGGTAGCGGGGGGATACGAGCAGTACTTC
v_gene: TRBV2; d_gene: .; abundance: once; j_gene: TRBJ1-5; len: 15; CDR3aa: CAIQDRPASGQPQHF; CDR3nt: TGTGCCATCCAAGACAGGCCCGCTTCAGGTCAGCCCCAGCATTTT
v_gene: TRBV6-1; d_gene: .; abundance: .; j_gene: TRBJ1-5; len: 14; CDR3aa: CASSERGTYQPQHF; CDR3nt: TGTGCCAGCAGTGAACGGGGGACATATCAGCCCCAGCATTTT
v_gene: TRBV30; d_gene: .; abundance: .; j_gene: TRBJ2-3; len: 14; CDR3aa: CAWSGNRYTDTQYF; CDR3nt: TGTGCCTGGAGTGGGAACAGATACACAGATACGCAGTATTTT
v_gene: TRBV6-5; d_gene: .; abundance: few; j_gene: TRBJ1-1; len: 14; CDR3aa: CASNLEGGVTEAFF; CDR3nt: TGTGCCAGCAATCTTGAAGGAGGGGTCACTGAAGCTTTCTTT
v_gene: TRBV7-9; d_gene: .; abundance: .; j_gene: TRBJ1-5; len: 14; CDR3aa: CASSFGAGAQPQHF; CDR3nt: TGTGCCAGCAGCTTTGGGGCGGGGGCACAGCCCCAGCATTTT
v_gene: TRBV2; d_gene: .; abundance: .; j_gene: TRBJ2-3; len: 15; CDR3aa: CASSGDHTSTDTQYF; CDR3nt: TGTGCCAGCAGTGGGGATCATACTAGCACAGATACGCAGTATTTT
v_gene: TRBV6-6; d_gene: TRBD1; abundance: .; j_gene: TRBJ2-2; len: 13; CDR3aa: CASSSDRRGELFF; CDR3nt: TGTGCCAGCAGTTCGGACAGGCGCGGGGAGCTGTTTTTT
v_gene: TRBV10-3; d_gene: TRBD1; abundance: once; j_gene: TRBJ1-5; len: 15; CDR3aa: CAISESGDSDQPQHF; CDR3nt: TGTGCCATCAGTGAGTCGGGGGACAGTGATCAGCCCCAGCATTTT
v_gene: TRBV7-9; d_gene: .; abundance: .; j_gene: TRBJ1-4; len: 12; CDR3aa: CASSLNYEKLFF; CDR3nt: TGTGCCAGCAGCCTAAACTACGAAAAACTGTTTTTT
v_gene: TRBV6-2/TRBV6-3; d_gene: .; abundance: .; j_gene: TRBJ1-6; len: 12; CDR3aa: CASSLGGSPLHF; CDR3nt: TGTGCCAGCAGCCTCGGGGGTTCACCCCTCCACTTT
v_gene: TRBV15; d_gene: .; abundance: .; j_gene: TRBJ1-5; len: 15; CDR3aa: CATSRVRGLNQPQHF; CDR3nt: TGTGCCACCAGCAGAGTGCGGGGACTAAATCAGCCCCAGCATTTT
v_gene: TRBV5-1; d_gene: TRBD1; abundance: .; j_gene: TRBJ1-1; len: 16; CDR3aa: CASSSGTGGRNTEAFF; CDR3nt: TGCGCCAGCAGCTCCGGGACAGGGGGACGGAACACTGAAGCTTTCTTT
v_gene: TRBV28; d_gene: .; abundance: .; j_gene: TRBJ2-3; len: 14; CDR3aa: CASSSTIRTDTQYF; CDR3nt: TGTGCCAGCAGTTCTACGATAAGGACAGATACGCAGTATTTT
v_gene: TRBV2; d_gene: .; abundance: .; j_gene: TRBJ2-2; len: 15; CDR3aa: CASSVDRIRGGELFF; CDR3nt: TGTGCCAGCAGTGTAGACAGGATCCGAGGAGGGGAGCTGTTTTTT
v_gene: TRBV19; d_gene: .; abundance: .; j_gene: TRBJ2-1; len: 15; CDR3aa: CASSLQGESYNEQFF; CDR3nt: TGTGCCAGTAGTTTACAGGGTGAGTCCTACAATGAGCAGTTCTTC
v_gene: TRBV6-5; d_gene: .; abundance: .; j_gene: TRBJ2-3; len: 13; CDR3aa: CASSYWASDTQYF; CDR3nt: TGTGCCAGCAGTTACTGGGCATCAGATACGCAGTATTTT
v_gene: TRBV6-5; d_gene: .; abundance: .; j_gene: TRBJ1-3; len: 16; CDR3aa: CASSYRYLSSGNTIYF; CDR3nt: TGTGCCAGCAGTTACCGGTACCTCAGCTCTGGAAACACCATATATTTT
v_gene: TRBV4-3; d_gene: .; abundance: .; j_gene: TRBJ2-7; len: 15; CDR3aa: CASSRGRSSSYEQYF; CDR3nt: TGCGCCAGCAGCCGGGGGCGAAGTAGCTCCTACGAGCAGTACTTC
v_gene: TRBV11-2; d_gene: TRBD2; abundance: .; j_gene: TRBJ2-3; len: 17; CDR3aa: CASSLVGTRGMSDTQYF; CDR3nt: TGTGCCAGCAGCTTAGTCGGGACTAGGGGTATGTCAGATACGCAGTATTTT
v_gene: TRBV4-1; d_gene: TRBD1; abundance: .; j_gene: TRBJ2-7; len: 15; CDR3aa: CASSRLTGASYEQYF; CDR3nt: TGCGCCAGCAGCCGCCTGACAGGGGCGTCCTACGAGCAGTACTTC
v_gene: TRBV6-5; d_gene: TRBD1; abundance: .; j_gene: TRBJ2-7; len: 12; CDR3aa: CASSYGTGVEYF; CDR3nt: TGTGCCAGCAGTTACGGGACAGGGGTCGAGTACTTC
v_gene: TRBV6-5; d_gene: .; abundance: .; j_gene: TRBJ2-7; len: 15; CDR3aa: CASRRGGAIPYEQYF; CDR3nt: TGTGCCAGCAGAAGGGGGGGAGCCATCCCCTACGAGCAGTACTTC